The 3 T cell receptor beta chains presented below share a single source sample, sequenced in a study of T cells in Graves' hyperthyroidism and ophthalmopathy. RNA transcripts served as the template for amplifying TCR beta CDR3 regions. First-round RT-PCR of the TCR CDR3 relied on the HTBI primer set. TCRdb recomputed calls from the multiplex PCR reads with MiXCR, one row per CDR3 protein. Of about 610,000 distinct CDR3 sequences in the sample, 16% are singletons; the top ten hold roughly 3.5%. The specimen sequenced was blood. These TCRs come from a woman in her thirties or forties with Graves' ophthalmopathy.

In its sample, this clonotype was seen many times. CDR3 sequence reads: CASSLRGSPDSGANVLTF. The CDR3 coding sequence is TGTGCCAGCAGCCTACGGGGGAGCCCAGACTCTGGGGCCAACGTCCTGACTTTC. V and J are TRBV3-1 and TRBJ2-6, with a possible D match to TRBD2 (6 bases). V was pared by 4 bases and J by 0 bases, with 16 bases between. CDR1 is LGHDT, CDR2 YNNKEL, per germline (reference sequence). The CDR3 runs to 18 residues.

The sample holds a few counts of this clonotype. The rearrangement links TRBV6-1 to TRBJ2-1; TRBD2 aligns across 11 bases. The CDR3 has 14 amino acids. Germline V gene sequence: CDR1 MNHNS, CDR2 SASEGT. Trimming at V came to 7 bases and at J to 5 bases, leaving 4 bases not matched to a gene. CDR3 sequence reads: CASKEGLADNEQFF. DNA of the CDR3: TGTGCCAGCAAGGAGGGACTAGCGGACAATGAGCAGTTCTTC.

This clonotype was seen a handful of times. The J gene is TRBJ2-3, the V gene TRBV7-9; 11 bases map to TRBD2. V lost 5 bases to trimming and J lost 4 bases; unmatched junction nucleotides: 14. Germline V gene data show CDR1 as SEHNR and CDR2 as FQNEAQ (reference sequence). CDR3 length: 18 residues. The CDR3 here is CASSTPSRLAGPADTQYF. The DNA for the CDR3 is TGTGCCAGCAGCACACCTTCCCGACTAGCGGGACCCGCAGATACGCAGTATTTT. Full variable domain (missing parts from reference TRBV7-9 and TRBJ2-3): DTGVSQNPRHKITKRGQNVTFRCDPISEHNRLYWYRQTLGQGPEFLTYFQNEAQLEKSRLLSDRFSAERPKGSFSTLEIQRTEQGDSAMYLCASSTPSRLAGPADTQYFGPGTRLTVL.